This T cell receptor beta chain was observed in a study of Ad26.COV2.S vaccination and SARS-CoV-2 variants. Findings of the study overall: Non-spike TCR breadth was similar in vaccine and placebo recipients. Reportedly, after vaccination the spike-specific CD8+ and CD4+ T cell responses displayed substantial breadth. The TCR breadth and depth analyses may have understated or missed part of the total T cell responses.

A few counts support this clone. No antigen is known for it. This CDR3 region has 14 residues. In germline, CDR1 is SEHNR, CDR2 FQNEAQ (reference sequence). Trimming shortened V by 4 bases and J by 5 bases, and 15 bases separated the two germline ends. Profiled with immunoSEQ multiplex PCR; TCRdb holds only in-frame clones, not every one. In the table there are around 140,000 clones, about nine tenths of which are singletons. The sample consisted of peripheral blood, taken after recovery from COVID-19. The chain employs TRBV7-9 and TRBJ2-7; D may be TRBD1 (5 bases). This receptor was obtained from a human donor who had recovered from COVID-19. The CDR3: CASSSRQSIHEQYF. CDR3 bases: TGTGCCAGCAGCTCAAGACAGAGTATCCACGAGCAGTACTTC.